The present entry profiles one T cell receptor beta chain with its context. What antigen it recognizes has not been identified. No clone much larger than this one lies a single base away; base qualities are absent. Participants in the prospective study were enrolled through a virtual design, were aged about 18 to 100 years, and lived in approximately 25 United States geographic areas. To assign participants to cohorts, the prospective study relied on clinical history that participants themselves reported in a screening survey and a study questionnaire. For ImmuneRACE Cohort 3, a participant was defined as recovered based on two consecutive negative NP/OP PCR tests, clearance by a healthcare professional, or resolution of symptoms. In the prospective study, whole blood, serum and a nasopharyngeal or oropharyngeal swab were collected from each participant by mobile phlebotomists. Participants in the prospective study had the option to provide additional blood draws and questionnaires over an approximately 2-month period. Blood samples from the prospective study were shipped frozen or at room temperature prior to DNA extraction.

TCRbeta CDR3 regions were amplified from genomic DNA by means of the immunoSEQ Assay, a bias-controlled multiplex PCR. The published analysis was carried out like this. Within the assay, amplification of reference gene primers was used to estimate how many nucleated cells each sample contained. To quantify the absolute abundance of each unique TCRbeta CDR3 rearrangement, sequence reads were collapsed and filtered. For each sample, productive Simpson clonality was calculated by taking the square root of Simpson's diversity index across productive rearrangements. Held by TCRdb, this immuneACCESS table contains in-frame sequences only and omits some clones. Under half of the omission traces to an unresolved V gene where checked; the cause of the rest is unknown. V, J and clone size are taken as reported in that table, and D and trimming were inferred from the DNA itself. Counted in this sample were about 310,000 clones; 75% to 90% of them appeared once. Jointly, the top ten make up roughly a tenth of the sample.

From the cysteine up to the phenylalanine, the CDR3 has a length of 18 residues. The DNA shown is the 54-base CDR3, in frame from base 1. V lost 1 base and J lost 3 bases, and the count of bases not matched to a germline gene is 14. Reading the germline V gene (reference sequence) gives CDR1 SEHNR and CDR2 FQNEAQ. The data derive from a study of blood T cell repertoires in COVID-19 (dated by TCRdb to about 2020). Background for the entire study: Samples from collaborators originated in the United States, Italy and Spain and spanned both the acute and convalescent phases of COVID-19. The repertoires were made available in a free public database intended to serve as a resource for research on the immune response to SARS-CoV-2. The prospective study material was composed of cDNA or gDNA derived from T cells, B-cell-depleted T cells, or PBMCs. Subjects who had been exposed to COVID-19, were actively infected with it, or had recovered from it provided the deeply sampled blood TCRbeta repertoires that made up the dataset. The samples were drawn from two sources: the first 160 participants of the ongoing ImmuneRACE study, and some 1,300 subjects contributed by 6 global collaborators. Where available, HLA class I and class II types were taken from metadata supplied by the sample provider and were not determined by assay-based typing. Sample metadata almost always included a de-identified subject ID, COVID-19 status, age in years and sex. The paper as a whole reports these results and caveats: Clinical and demographic metadata were provided uncurated, with the amount varying by source and participant.

The clonotype comes from a woman aged 40 to 50 who had recovered from COVID-19. The chain employs TRBV7-9 and TRBJ1-2, with 7 central nucleotides matching TRBD1. The sample consisted of PBMCs or T cells enriched from blood (not recorded which). The sequence in DNA is TGTGCCAGCAGCTTAGGCATGGGCAGGGGGGCAGGCTACTATGGCTACACCTTC. This translates into CASSLGMGRGAGYYGYTF.